This T cell receptor beta chain was captured by sequencing in a study of shared clonotypes between healthy human individuals. Remarks on this clone: What it binds is unknown. The sample carries other DNA sequences with the same CDR3.

Trimming left V 6 bases short and J 1 base short, with 12 bases between. The germline V gene has CDR1 KGHSH and CDR2 LQKENI. This CDR3 has 14 amino acids. Whole-study findings and limits: For sorted subsets, rarefaction showed incomplete sequencing despite large depth.

As handled by the study authors: ImmunoSEQ junction-only sequences lacked quality scores, so their filtering differed. The table came from immunoSEQ multiplex PCR; TCRdb's copy has only in-frame clones and leaves some out. D and trimming come from the DNA, and the V and J calls and clone size come from that table. The sample consists of about 770,000 clones, just under 75% of them appearing once. This clonotype was obtained from a woman between 25 and 40 years old in good health. This chain links TRBV18 with TRBJ1-1; D remains unclear. The sequenced material came from memory CD4+ T cells sorted from blood. Subset meaning: CD45RA-negative fraction. The CDR3 bases are TGTGCCAGCTCCCCGTCGGGAGGGAACACTGAAGCTTTCTTT. It yields the protein CASSPSGGNTEAFF. Full variable domain (remainder filled in from reference TRBV18 and TRBJ1-1): NAGVMQNPRHLVRRRGQEARLRCSPMKGHSHVYWYRQLPEEGLKFMVYLQKENIIDESGMPKERFSAEFPKEGPSILRIQQVVRGDSAAYFCASSPSGGNTEAFFGQGTRLTVV.